These 14 T cell receptor beta chains were sequenced from one sample in a study of immune evolution from preneoplasia to lung adenocarcinoma. Data came from immunoSEQ multiplex PCR; TCRdb stores just in-frame clones and leaves some out. The data hold under 45,000 clones, with roughly 80% observed a single time. Specimen: FFPE invasive lung adenocarcinoma tissue. The origin of the receptors is a person in their sixties with lung adenocarcinoma.

The chain links TRBV6-5 to TRBJ2-5, with TRBD2 matching 7 bases. This CDR3 comprises 13 residues. Germline CDR1 is MNHEY and CDR2 is SVGAGI. With V trimmed by 8 bases and J by 6 bases, 9 bases remained unmatched. The CDR3 spells CASASWGGKTQYF. DNA of the CDR3: TGTGCCAGCGCCTCCTGGGGGGGGAAGACCCAGTACTTC.

The chain couples TRBV5-1 to TRBJ1-1; TRBD1 matches 9 bases. This CDR3 comprises 16 residues. The V gene's germline CDR1 is SGHRS and CDR2 YFSETQ. After removal of 2 bases from V and 0 bases from J, the junction contained 5 bases not matched to a gene. The CDR3 protein is CASSFEQGAMNTEAFF. The CDR3 nucleotides read TGCGCCAGCAGCTTTGAACAGGGGGCTATGAACACTGAAGCTTTCTTT.

The chain carries TRBV15 and TRBJ2-7; D may be TRBD1 (6 bases). The V gene's germline CDR1 is LNHNV and CDR2 YYDKDF (reference sequence). Trimming left V 4 bases short and J 3 bases short, with 10 bases between. CDR3 length equals 13 residues. CDR3: CATSMEQGYEQYF. In nucleotides, the CDR3 is TGTGCCACCAGCATGGAACAGGGCTACGAGCAGTACTTC.

There are a few counts of this clone. The chain joins TRBV21-1 to TRBJ1-2. TRBV21-1 is a listed pseudogene. The CDR3 is made up of 14 amino acids. CDR3 nucleotides: TGTGCCAGCAGCAAAGCGCCAGGGAGCTATGGCTACACCTTC. Its translation is CASSKAPGSYGYTF.

This clone was counted between two and nine times. V and J are TRBV19 and TRBJ1-1, with D possibly matching TRBD1 (5 bases). The CDR3 contains 13 residues. With 3 bases removed from V and 7 bases from J, the gap between germline ends came to 12 bases. The germline V gene encodes CDR1 LNHDA and CDR2 SQIVND (reference sequence). In DNA, the CDR3 is TGTGCCAGTAGTATGGACGGGGGACTTGAAGCTTTCTTT. It translates to CASSMDGGLEAFF.

CDR3 amino acids: CASSYAGGGTGELFF. CDR3 coding DNA: TGTGCCAGCAGTTACGCGGGGGGTGGCACCGGGGAGCTGTTTTTT. The chain employs TRBV6-6 and TRBJ2-2, with TRBD2 identical over 8 bases. The CDR3 sequence is 15 residues long. Germline lookup yields CDR1 MNHNY and CDR2 SVGAGI (reference sequence). V lost 2 bases to trimming and J lost 4 bases; unmatched junction nucleotides: 3.

The J gene is TRBJ1-1, the V gene TRBV4-2; a weak D match, TRBD1 (6 bases). Germline V gives CDR1 LGHNA, CDR2 YNFKEQ. The CDR3 loop spans 16 amino acids. The germline V and J ends were trimmed by 1 base and 3 bases, with 15 bases remaining between them. The CDR3 reads CASSQVLGGKDTEAFF. In nucleotides, the CDR3 is TGTGCCAGCAGCCAAGTATTGGGGGGCAAGGACACTGAAGCTTTCTTT.

This clone was seen a handful of times. V is TRBV11-2 and J is TRBJ2-3; 7 positions agree with TRBD2. J lost 3 bases, V lost 1 base, and 4 bases had no gene match. This CDR3 has 15 residues. The germline CDR1 and CDR2 sequences are SGHAT and FQNNGV. Here the CDR3 reads CASSLGSGVTDTQYF. The CDR3 coding sequence is TGTGCCAGCAGCTTAGGAAGCGGGGTTACAGATACGCAGTATTTT.

This clone showed up just once. Likely a read error: the CDR3 ends without its conserved phenylalanine or tryptophan. It is unclear where the CDR3 begins or ends on the DNA, so no DNA is shown, and the CDR3 is as TCRdb lists it. The rearrangement joins TRBV6-5 to TRBJ1-1. Per the germline V gene, CDR1 is MNHEY and CDR2 is SVGAGI. Including both end residues, the CDR3 is 13 amino acids long. CDR3 amino acids: CASKRGTSGQATI.

V is TRBV5-4 and J is TRBJ2-2; D perhaps matches TRBD2 (5 bases). V was pared by 1 base and J by 5 bases, with 15 bases between. The CDR3 loop spans 16 amino acids. In germline, CDR1 is SGHNT, CDR2 YYREEE (reference sequence). In nucleotides, the CDR3 is TGTGCCAGCAGCTTGAAGCAAGCGGTCGGGACCGGGGAGCTGTTTTTT. Translating it yields CASSLKQAVGTGELFF.

This clone was observed once. The chain has TRBV11-3 and TRBJ2-7, with TRBD1 identical over 7 bases. CDR3 length: 13 amino acids. Germline V gives CDR1 SGHNT, CDR2 YENEEA. The V segment lost 4 bases and the J segment 6 bases; nucleotides outside the gene matches: 6. CDR3 region: CASSSTGLSEQYF. The DNA of the CDR3 is TGTGCCAGCAGCTCGACAGGGTTGTCCGAGCAGTACTTC.

The V call is TRBV18, the J call TRBJ2-3; TRBD1 or TRBD2 may be the D gene (6 bases each). The length of the CDR3 is 14 residues. V was trimmed by 0 bases and J by 5 bases, leaving 9 bases between them. Per germline, CDR1 KGHSH and CDR2 LQKENI. CDR3 bases: TGTGCCAGCTCACCACCGGGGGGACAAGATACGCAGTATTTT. Amino acids: CASSPPGGQDTQYF.

This chain links TRBV4-1 with TRBJ1-1; TRBD1 aligns across 11 bases. The CDR3 is 16 residues long. V lost 3 bases and J lost 3; bases outside the gene matches: 6. CDR1 is MGHRA and CDR2 is YSYEKL in the germline V gene. The CDR3 DNA reads TGCGCCAGCAGCCAGAGGGACAGGGGGTCTTACACTGAAGCTTTCTTT. This codes for CASSQRDRGSYTEAFF.

The chain is built from TRBV7-3 and TRBJ2-2; 9 nucleotides agree with TRBD1. Germline-derived CDR1 and CDR2 are SGHTA and FQGTGA. Trimming cost V 5 bases and J 6 bases; bases outside gene matches: 13. The CDR3 consists of 17 residues. In DNA, the CDR3 is TGTGCCAGCAGCCGGGCTACGGGACAGGGAAAGGCCGGGGAGCTGTTTTTT. It yields the protein CASSRATGQGKAGELFF.